One and the same sample provided the 2 T cell receptor beta chains below, sequenced in a study of blood T cell repertoires in COVID-19. Generated by immunoSEQ multiplex PCR, the TCRdb table keeps only in-frame clones and is missing some. The sample consists of 250,000 or so clones, roughly 86% of them appearing once. The sample taken for sequencing was peripheral blood. These TCRs come from a woman aged 25 to 45 with acute or convalescent COVID-19.

The V and J genes are TRBV30 and TRBJ1-1, with 7 nucleotides matching TRBD1. Germline values: CDR1 GTSNPN, CDR2 SVGIG (reference sequence). J was trimmed by 9 bases and V by 3 bases; bases with no gene match: 13. The CDR3 runs to 14 residues. The CDR3 nucleotides read TGTGCCTGGAGCCCTACTAAGGGGGCCGGTAAAGCTTTCTTT. It is translated as CAWSPTKGAGKAFF.

The chain links TRBV2 to TRBJ2-7, with D possibly being TRBD2 (5 bases). Germline V CDR1 and CDR2: SNHLY, FYNNEI. The CDR3 runs to 12 residues. V was pared by 4 bases and J by 5 bases, with 9 bases between. For the CDR3, the DNA is TGTGCCAGCAGTGGAGGAGGCCACGAGCAGTACTTC. The encoded protein is CASSGGGHEQYF.